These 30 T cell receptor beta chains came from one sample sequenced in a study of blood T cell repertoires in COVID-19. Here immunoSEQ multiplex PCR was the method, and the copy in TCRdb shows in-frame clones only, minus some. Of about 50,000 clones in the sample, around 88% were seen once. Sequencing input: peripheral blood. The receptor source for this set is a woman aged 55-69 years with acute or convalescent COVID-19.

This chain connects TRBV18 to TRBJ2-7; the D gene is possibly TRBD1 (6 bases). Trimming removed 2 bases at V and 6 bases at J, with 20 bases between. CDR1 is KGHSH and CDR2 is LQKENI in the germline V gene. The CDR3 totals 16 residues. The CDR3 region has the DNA TGTGCCAGCTCACCAAGAAGCAGGGGAACCTACAGCGAGCAGTACTTC. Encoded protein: CASSPRSRGTYSEQYF.

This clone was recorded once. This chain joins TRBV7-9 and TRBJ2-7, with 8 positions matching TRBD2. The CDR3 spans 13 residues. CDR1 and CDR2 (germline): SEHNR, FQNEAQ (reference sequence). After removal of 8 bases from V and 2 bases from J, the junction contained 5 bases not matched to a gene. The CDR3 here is CASGTSGPYEQYF. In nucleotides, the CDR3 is TGTGCCAGCGGTACTAGCGGCCCCTACGAGCAGTACTTC. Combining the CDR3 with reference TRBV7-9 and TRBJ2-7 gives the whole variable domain DTGVSQNPRHKITKRGQNVTFRCDPISEHNRLYWYRQTLGQGPEFLTYFQNEAQLEKSRLLSDRFSAERPKGSFSTLEIQRTEQGDSAMYLCASGTSGPYEQYFGPGTRLTVT.

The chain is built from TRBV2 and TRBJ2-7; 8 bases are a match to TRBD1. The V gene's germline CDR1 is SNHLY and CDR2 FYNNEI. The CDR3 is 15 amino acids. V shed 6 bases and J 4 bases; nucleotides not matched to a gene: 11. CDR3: CASRPAGQAVYEQYF. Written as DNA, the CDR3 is TGTGCCAGCAGACCTGCGGGACAGGCCGTATACGAGCAGTACTTC.

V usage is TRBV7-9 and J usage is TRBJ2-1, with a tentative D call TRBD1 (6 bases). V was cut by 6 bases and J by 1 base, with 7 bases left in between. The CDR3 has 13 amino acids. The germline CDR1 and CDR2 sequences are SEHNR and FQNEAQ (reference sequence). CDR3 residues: CASRQGSYNEQFF. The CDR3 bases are TGTGCCAGCAGACAGGGATCCTACAATGAGCAGTTCTTC.

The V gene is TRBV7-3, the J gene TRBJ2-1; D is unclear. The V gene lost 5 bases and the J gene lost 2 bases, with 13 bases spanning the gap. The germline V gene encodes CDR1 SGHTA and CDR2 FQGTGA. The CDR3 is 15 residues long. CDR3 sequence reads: CASSLMGSAYNEQFF. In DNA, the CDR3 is TGTGCCAGCAGCCTCATGGGCTCTGCCTACAATGAGCAGTTCTTC.

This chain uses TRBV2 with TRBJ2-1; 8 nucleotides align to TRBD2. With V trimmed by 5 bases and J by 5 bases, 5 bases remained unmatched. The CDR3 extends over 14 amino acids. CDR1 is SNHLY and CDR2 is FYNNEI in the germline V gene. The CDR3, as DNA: TGTGCCAGCAGTCCGGGACTAGGCCACAATGAGCAGTTCTTC. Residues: CASSPGLGHNEQFF.

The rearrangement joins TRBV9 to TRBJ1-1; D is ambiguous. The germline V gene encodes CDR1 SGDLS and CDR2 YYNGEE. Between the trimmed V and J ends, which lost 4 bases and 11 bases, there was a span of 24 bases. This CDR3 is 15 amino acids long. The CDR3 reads CASSSSANKFGGAFF. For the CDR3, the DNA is TGTGCCAGCAGCTCGTCAGCTAATAAGTTTGGAGGCGCTTTCTTT.

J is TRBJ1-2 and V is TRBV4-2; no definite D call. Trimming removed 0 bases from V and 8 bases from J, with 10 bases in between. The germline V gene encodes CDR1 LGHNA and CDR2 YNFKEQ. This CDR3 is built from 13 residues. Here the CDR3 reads CASSQDSLSGYTF. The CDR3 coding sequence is TGTGCCAGCAGCCAAGATAGTCTGTCGGGCTACACCTTC.

The CDR3 sequence: CASIIRGTVNPNTEAFF. The CDR3 nucleotides read TGTGCCAGCATCATCCGAGGGACAGTTAACCCGAACACTGAAGCTTTCTTT. The V call is TRBV5-6, the J call TRBJ1-1; the match to TRBD1 covers 7 bases. This CDR3 spans 17 amino acids. V lost 6 bases and J lost 1; bases outside the gene matches: 15. Germline V lookup: CDR1 SGHDT, CDR2 YYEEEE.

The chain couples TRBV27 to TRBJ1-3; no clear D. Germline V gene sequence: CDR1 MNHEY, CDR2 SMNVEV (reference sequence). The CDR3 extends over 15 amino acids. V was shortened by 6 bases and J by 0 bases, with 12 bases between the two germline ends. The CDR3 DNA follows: TGTGCCAGCAGGGCAATGGGGAGCTCTGGAAACACCATATATTTT. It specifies CASRAMGSSGNTIYF.

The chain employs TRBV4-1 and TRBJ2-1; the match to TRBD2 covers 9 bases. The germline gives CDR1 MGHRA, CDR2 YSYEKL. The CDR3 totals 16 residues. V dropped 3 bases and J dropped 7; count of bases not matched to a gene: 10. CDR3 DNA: TGCGCCAGCAGCCAGTTTAGCGGGGGTGGACCAAATGAGCAGTTCTTC. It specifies CASSQFSGGGPNEQFF.

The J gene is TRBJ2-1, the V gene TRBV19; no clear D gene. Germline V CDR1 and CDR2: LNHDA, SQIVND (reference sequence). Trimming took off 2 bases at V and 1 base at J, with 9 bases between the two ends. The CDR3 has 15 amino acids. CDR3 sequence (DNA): TGTGCCAGTAGTATACCGACGGAGTCCTACAATGAGCAGTTCTTC. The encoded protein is CASSIPTESYNEQFF.

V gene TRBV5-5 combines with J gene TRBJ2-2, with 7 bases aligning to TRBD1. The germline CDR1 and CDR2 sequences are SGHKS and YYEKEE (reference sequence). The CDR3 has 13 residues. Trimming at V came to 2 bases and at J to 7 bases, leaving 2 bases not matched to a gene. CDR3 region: CASSLQGIGELFF. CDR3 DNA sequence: TGTGCCAGCAGCTTACAGGGGATCGGGGAGCTGTTTTTT.

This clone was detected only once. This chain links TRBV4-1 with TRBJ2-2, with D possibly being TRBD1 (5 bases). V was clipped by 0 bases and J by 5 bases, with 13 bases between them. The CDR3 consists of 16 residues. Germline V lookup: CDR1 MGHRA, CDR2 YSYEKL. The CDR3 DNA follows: TGCGCCAGCAGCCAAGATTTGCAGGCAGGGACCGGGGAGCTGTTTTTT. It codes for CASSQDLQAGTGELFF.

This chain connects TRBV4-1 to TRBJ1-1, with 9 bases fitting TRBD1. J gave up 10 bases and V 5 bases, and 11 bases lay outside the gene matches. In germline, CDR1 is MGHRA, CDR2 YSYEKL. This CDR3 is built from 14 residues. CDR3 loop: CASSGGQGQKAAFF. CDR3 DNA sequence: TGCGCCAGCAGCGGGGGACAGGGACAGAAGGCAGCTTTCTTT.

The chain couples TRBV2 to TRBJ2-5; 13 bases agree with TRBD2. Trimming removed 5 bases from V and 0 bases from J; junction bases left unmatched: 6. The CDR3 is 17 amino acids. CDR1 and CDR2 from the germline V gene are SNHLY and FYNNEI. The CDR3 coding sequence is TGTGCCAGCAGTCCGGGGACTAGCGGGGACAACCAAGAGACCCAGTACTTC. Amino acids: CASSPGTSGDNQETQYF.

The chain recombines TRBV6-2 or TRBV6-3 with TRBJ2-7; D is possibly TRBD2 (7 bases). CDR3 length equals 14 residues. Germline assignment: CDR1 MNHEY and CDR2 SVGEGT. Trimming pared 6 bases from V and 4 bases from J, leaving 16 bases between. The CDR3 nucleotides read TGTGCCAGCAGCAAATCGGGGGGCGTGTACGAGCAGTACTTC. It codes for CASSKSGGVYEQYF.

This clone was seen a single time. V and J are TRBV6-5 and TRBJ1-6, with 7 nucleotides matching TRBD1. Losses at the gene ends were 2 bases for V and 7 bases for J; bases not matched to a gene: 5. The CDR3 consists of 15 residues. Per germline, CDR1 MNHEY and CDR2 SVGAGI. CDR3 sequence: CASSYRQGRNSPLHF. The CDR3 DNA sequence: TGTGCCAGCAGTTACCGACAGGGTAGGAATTCACCCCTCCACTTT.

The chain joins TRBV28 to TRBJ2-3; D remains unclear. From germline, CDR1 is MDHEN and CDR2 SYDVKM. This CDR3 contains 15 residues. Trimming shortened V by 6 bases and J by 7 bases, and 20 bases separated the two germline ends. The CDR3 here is CASSSPVELHNTQYF. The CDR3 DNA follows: TGTGCCAGCAGCTCCCCCGTGGAGTTACACAATACGCAGTATTTT. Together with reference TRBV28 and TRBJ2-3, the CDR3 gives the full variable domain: DVKVTQSSRYLVKRTGEKVFLECVQDMDHENMFWYRQDPGLGLRLIYFSYDVKMKEKGDIPEGYSVSREKKERFSLILESASTNQTSMYLCASSSPVELHNTQYFGPGTRLTVL.

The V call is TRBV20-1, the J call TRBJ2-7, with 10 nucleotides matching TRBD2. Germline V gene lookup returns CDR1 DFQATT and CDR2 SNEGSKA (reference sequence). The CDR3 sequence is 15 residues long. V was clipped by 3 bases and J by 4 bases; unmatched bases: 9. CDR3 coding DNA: TGCAGTGCTAGTTCCAGCGGGAGGGACCTATACGAGCAGTACTTC. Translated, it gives CSASSSGRDLYEQYF.

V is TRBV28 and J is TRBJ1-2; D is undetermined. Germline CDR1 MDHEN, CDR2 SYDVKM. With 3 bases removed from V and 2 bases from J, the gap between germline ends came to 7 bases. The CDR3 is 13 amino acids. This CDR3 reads CASSFLSNYGYTF. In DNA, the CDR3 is TGTGCCAGCAGTTTTTTGTCGAACTATGGCTACACCTTC.

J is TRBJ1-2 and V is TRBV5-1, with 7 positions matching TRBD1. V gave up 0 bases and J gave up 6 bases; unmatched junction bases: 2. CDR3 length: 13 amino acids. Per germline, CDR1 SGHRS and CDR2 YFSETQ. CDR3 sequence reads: CASSLGQGNGYTF. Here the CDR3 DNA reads TGCGCCAGCAGCTTGGGACAGGGAAATGGCTACACCTTC. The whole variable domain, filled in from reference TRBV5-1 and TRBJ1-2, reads KAGVTQTPRYLIKTRGQQVTLSCSPISGHRSVSWYQQTPGQGLQFLFEYFSETQRNKGNFPGRFSGRQFSNSRSEMNVSTLELGDSALYLCASSLGQGNGYTFGSGTRLTVV.

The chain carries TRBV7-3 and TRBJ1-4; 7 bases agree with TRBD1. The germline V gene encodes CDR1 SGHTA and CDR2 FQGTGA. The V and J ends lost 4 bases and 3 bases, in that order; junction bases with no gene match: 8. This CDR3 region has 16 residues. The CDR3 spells CASSSDRVRPNEKLFF. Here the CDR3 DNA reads TGTGCCAGCAGCTCTGACAGGGTTAGGCCTAATGAAAAACTGTTTTTT.

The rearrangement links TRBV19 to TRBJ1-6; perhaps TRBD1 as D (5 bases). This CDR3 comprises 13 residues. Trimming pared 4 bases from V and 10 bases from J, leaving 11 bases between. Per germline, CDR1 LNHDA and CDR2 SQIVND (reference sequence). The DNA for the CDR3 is TGTGCCAGTAGTACCAAGCGGGGGTCACCCCTCCACTTT. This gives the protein CASSTKRGSPLHF.

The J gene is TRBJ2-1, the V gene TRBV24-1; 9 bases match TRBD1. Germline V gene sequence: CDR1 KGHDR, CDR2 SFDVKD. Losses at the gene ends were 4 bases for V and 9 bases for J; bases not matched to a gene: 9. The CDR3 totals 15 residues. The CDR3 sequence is CATSDYRGQWGEQFF. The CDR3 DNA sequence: TGTGCCACCAGTGACTACAGGGGGCAGTGGGGTGAGCAGTTCTTC.

CDR3 protein: CASSMDATNTEAFF. DNA of the CDR3: TGCGCCAGCAGCATGGACGCCACAAACACTGAAGCTTTCTTT. This rearrangement joins TRBV5-1 to TRBJ1-1; D ambiguous. Trimming stripped 4 bases from V and 2 bases from J, with 12 bases between. This CDR3 is 14 amino acids long. Germline loops: CDR1 SGHRS, CDR2 YFSETQ.

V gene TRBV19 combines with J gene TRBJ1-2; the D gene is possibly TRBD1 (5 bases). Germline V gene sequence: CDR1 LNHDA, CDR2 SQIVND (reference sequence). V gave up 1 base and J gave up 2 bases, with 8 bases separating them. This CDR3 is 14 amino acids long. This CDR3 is CASSIARGNYGYTF. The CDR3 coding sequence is TGTGCCAGTAGTATAGCTAGGGGAAACTATGGCTACACCTTC. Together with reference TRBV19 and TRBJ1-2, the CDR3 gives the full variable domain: DGGITQSPKYLFRKEGQNVTLSCEQNLNHDAMYWYRQDPGQGLRLIYYSQIVNDFQKGDIAEGYSVSREKKESFPLTVTSAQKNPTAFYLCASSIARGNYGYTFGSGTRLTVV.

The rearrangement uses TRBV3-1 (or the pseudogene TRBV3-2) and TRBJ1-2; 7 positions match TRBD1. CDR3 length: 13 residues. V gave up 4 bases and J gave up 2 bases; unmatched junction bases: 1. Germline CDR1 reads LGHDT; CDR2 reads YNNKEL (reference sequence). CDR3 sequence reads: CASSLQGNYGYTF. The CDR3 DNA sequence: TGTGCCAGCAGCCTACAGGGGAACTATGGCTACACCTTC.

DNA of the CDR3: TGTGCCAGCAGTTCCCTCGGGGCCCCCGGGGGGAATGAGCAGTTCTTC. Protein sequence: CASSSLGAPGGNEQFF. The chain employs TRBV6-2 or TRBV6-3 and TRBJ2-1; 7 bases are a match to TRBD2. The CDR3 is 16 residues long. In germline, CDR1 is MNHEY, CDR2 SVGEGT. The V gene end was trimmed by 4 bases and the J gene end by 7 bases; junction bases not matched to a gene: 13.

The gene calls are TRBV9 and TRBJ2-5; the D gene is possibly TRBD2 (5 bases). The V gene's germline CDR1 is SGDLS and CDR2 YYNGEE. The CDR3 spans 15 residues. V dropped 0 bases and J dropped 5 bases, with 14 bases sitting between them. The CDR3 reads CASSVEWGVGETQYF. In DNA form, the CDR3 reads TGTGCCAGCAGCGTAGAATGGGGAGTAGGTGAGACCCAGTACTTC.